The 26 T cell receptor beta chains given below trace back to one sample, sequenced in a study of CXCR3-negative and CXCR3-positive naive CD8 T cells. Libraries of TRB cDNA were made by 5' RACE and carried UMIs. One entry per CDR3 protein, without DNA, is what TCRdb gives after re-calling the 5' RACE reads. Recorded here are about 48,000 distinct CDR3 sequences; the top ten clones represent 14% to 15%. Sequencing was carried out using memory CD8+ T cells from blood. These receptors came from a human donor in good health. Some clones in this sample may be carry-over from other donors' samples.

This clonotype is identified as medium-sized (0.01 to 0.1%) from frequency. The V and J genes are TRBV6-4 and TRBJ2-3; TCRdb's D call, TRBD1, is unchecked because there is no DNA. The CDR3 runs 14 residues. Germline CDR1 reads MRHNA; CDR2 reads SNTAGT. The CDR3 loop reads CASSPTGEGDTQYF.

This clonotype is deemed medium-sized by its frequency. The chain recombines TRBV19 with TRBJ1-1. The CDR3 is 13 amino acids. The germline CDR1 and CDR2 sequences are LNHDA and SQIVND (reference sequence). The CDR3 loop is CATFSGEASEAFF.

V is TRBV29-1 and J is TRBJ1-2; TCRdb proposes TRBD1, but this gene call is untestable without DNA. Per the germline V gene, CDR1 is SQVTM and CDR2 is ANQGSEA. This CDR3 has 12 residues. The CDR3 sequence: CSVPGAGYGYTF.

The CDR3 region is CASLGQETGGRSYNEQFF. The chain uses TRBV2 and TRBJ2-1; TCRdb gives TRBD1 as the D gene, but with no DNA this cannot be confirmed. CDR3 length: 18 residues. The germline gives CDR1 SNHLY, CDR2 FYNNEI.

V gene TRBV6-6 combines with J gene TRBJ1-6; no DNA is available, so the TRBD1 call from TCRdb remains unchecked. The CDR3 loop spans 15 amino acids. Germline V lookup: CDR1 MNHNY, CDR2 SVGAGI (reference sequence). The CDR3 region is CASSYGQGEASPLHF.

The chain combines TRBV7-9 with TRBJ2-3; TCRdb designates TRBD2, a call that cannot be tested without DNA. CDR1 is SEHNR, CDR2 FQNEAQ, per germline (reference sequence). There are 17 residues in the CDR3. CDR3 sequence reads: CASSGLRRGEGTDTQYF.

The genes are TRBV5-1 and TRBJ1-5; TCRdb gives TRBD1 as the D gene, but with no DNA this cannot be confirmed. The germline CDR1 and CDR2 sequences are SGHRS and YFSETQ. This CDR3 has 21 residues. CDR3 loop: CASSASPGTGRGILFYQPQHF.

The V call is TRBV29-1, the J call TRBJ2-3; the TCRdb D gene call, TRBD2, has no DNA to confirm it. The germline V gene has CDR1 SQVTM and CDR2 ANQGSEA. CDR3 length: 14 amino acids. The CDR3 protein is CSVAAREVADTQYF.

This clonotype shows up as medium-sized (0.01 to 0.1%) by frequency. The genes are TRBV29-1 and TRBJ2-7; TCRdb selects TRBD1, and the lack of DNA leaves this call unchecked. In germline, CDR1 is SQVTM, CDR2 ANQGSEA. This CDR3 spans 13 amino acids. CDR3 sequence reads: CSVSSGQEYEQYF.

V gene TRBV29-1 combines with J gene TRBJ2-2. CDR1 is SQVTM and CDR2 is ANQGSEA in the germline V gene. This CDR3 has 12 amino acids. The CDR3 protein is CSVVANTGELFF.

The V and J genes are TRBV10-1 and TRBJ1-6; TCRdb returns TRBD1, unconfirmable since there is no DNA. The CDR3 has 16 amino acids. Germline CDR1 reads WNHNN; CDR2 reads SYGVQD (reference sequence). The CDR3: CASRSSWDRKNSPLHF.

The chain is built from TRBV28 and TRBJ2-7; TCRdb names TRBD1, which stays unverified in the absence of DNA. The CDR3 is 13 amino acids. CDR1 is MDHEN and CDR2 is SYDVKM in the germline V gene. This CDR3 reads CASSFQGQGFLDF.

This chain joins TRBV7-9 and TRBJ1-1. Looked up from germline, CDR1 is SEHNR and CDR2 is FQNEAQ (reference sequence). This CDR3 is 13 amino acids long. CDR3 region: CASSFAINTEAFF.

This chain uses TRBV5-5 with TRBJ2-5; TCRdb reports TRBD2, a call that lacks DNA to check it against. There are 15 residues in the CDR3. CDR1 and CDR2 (germline): SGHKS, YYEKEE (reference sequence). CDR3 residues: CASSLWTSDSETQYF.

The genes are TRBV2 and TRBJ2-7; the D gene TCRdb calls, TRBD1, cannot be checked with no DNA. Looked up from germline, CDR1 is SNHLY and CDR2 is FYNNEI. CDR3 length: 13 residues. The chain's CDR3 is CASSGQGAREQYF.

The V and J genes are TRBV29-1 and TRBJ2-2; the D call from TCRdb, TRBD2, cannot be confirmed without DNA. This CDR3 contains 13 residues. Germline assignment: CDR1 SQVTM and CDR2 ANQGSEA. The CDR3 here is CSVGGIFSGELFF.

The J gene is TRBJ2-5, the V gene TRBV28. The CDR3 length is 14 residues. CDR1 MDHEN and CDR2 SYDVKM come from the germline V gene. CDR3 region: CASSLKAASETQYF.

The V call is TRBV14, the J call TRBJ2-7; TCRdb gives TRBD1 as the D gene, but with no DNA this cannot be confirmed. CDR3 length equals 14 residues. Looked up from germline, CDR1 is SGHDN and CDR2 is FVKESK. This CDR3 is CASSQDEGAFEQYF.

The rearrangement joins TRBV4-3 to TRBJ1-1; TCRdb's D call of TRBD1 is untestable without DNA. Germline V gene sequence: CDR1 LGHNA, CDR2 YSLEER. The CDR3 consists of 14 residues. CDR3 sequence reads: CASSQGSGYTEAFF.

The chain joins TRBV15 to TRBJ2-1. Germline values: CDR1 LNHNV, CDR2 YYDKDF (reference sequence). The length of the CDR3 is 14 residues. The CDR3 protein is CATSRDPLGYEQFF.

This chain links TRBV24-1 with TRBJ2-1; TCRdb picks TRBD1, but there is no DNA to check that call. From germline, CDR1 is KGHDR and CDR2 SFDVKD. The CDR3 spans 15 residues. This CDR3 reads CATSDLQTGDNEQFF.

This chain's CDR3 is CASSWTGREQFF. The chain links TRBV28 to TRBJ2-1; checking the TCRdb D call of TRBD1 is not possible without DNA. The length of the CDR3 is 12 residues. CDR1 MDHEN and CDR2 SYDVKM come from the germline V gene.

The chain employs TRBV7-9 and TRBJ2-5; TCRdb's assignment of TRBD2 cannot be checked, as there is no DNA. The CDR3 covers 16 residues. Per germline, CDR1 SEHNR and CDR2 FQNEAQ (reference sequence). The CDR3 sequence is CASSPRLAAYQETQYF.

This chain joins TRBV5-1 and TRBJ2-7; as DNA is missing, the TRBD1 call by TCRdb cannot be tested. This CDR3 has 17 residues. Germline-derived CDR1 and CDR2 are SGHRS and YFSETQ. CDR3 protein: CASSLALPGQSPYEQYF.

V gene TRBV10-3 combines with J gene TRBJ2-1; the TRBD1 assignment by TCRdb is unverifiable without DNA. The CDR3 is made up of 15 amino acids. Germline values: CDR1 ENHRY, CDR2 SYGVKD. The CDR3 loop reads CAISGTGGVYNEQFF.

This chain uses TRBV12-3 or TRBV12-4 with TRBJ2-7. This CDR3 comprises 14 residues. CDR3: CASTYSGKRYEQYF.